This T cell receptor (beta chain) originates from a study of blood T cell repertoires in COVID-19. About the study: PBMCs, B-cell-depleted T cells, or T cells provided the cDNA or gDNA that made up the material.

This CDR3 comprises 16 residues. V shed 4 bases, J shed 2 bases, and the junction held 9 bases outside the gene matches. The germline V gene encodes CDR1 SGDLS and CDR2 YYNGEE. The assay was immunoSEQ multiplex PCR, and TCRdb's table has in-frame clones only and misses some. Among fewer than 300,000 clones, more than 70% were seen once, and the ten largest hold 3.1%. This TCR derives from a woman between 18 and 29 years old with acute or convalescent COVID-19. Sequencing was carried out using peripheral blood. This chain joins TRBV9 and TRBJ2-1, with 7 bases aligning to TRBD2. The chain's CDR3 is CASSPGWAGAYNEQFF. The CDR3, as DNA: TGTGCCAGCAGCCCTGGGTGGGCGGGGGCCTACAATGAGCAGTTCTTC.